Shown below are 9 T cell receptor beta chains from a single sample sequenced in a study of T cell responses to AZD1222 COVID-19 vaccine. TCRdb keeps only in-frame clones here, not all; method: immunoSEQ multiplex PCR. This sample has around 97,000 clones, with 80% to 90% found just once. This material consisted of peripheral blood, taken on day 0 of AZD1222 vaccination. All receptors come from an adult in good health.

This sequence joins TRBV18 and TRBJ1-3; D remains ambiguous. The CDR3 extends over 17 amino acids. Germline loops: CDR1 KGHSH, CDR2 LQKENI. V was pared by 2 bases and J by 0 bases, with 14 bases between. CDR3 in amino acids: CASSPFTALDSGNTIYF. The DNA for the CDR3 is TGTGCCAGCTCACCATTTACAGCCCTCGACTCTGGAAACACCATATATTTT.

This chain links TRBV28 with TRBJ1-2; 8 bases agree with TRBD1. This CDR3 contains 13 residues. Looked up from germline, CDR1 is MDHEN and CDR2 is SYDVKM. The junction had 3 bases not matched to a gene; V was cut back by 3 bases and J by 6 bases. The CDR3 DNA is TGTGCCAGCAGTTTTCTGACAGGGGATGGCTACACCTTC. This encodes CASSFLTGDGYTF.

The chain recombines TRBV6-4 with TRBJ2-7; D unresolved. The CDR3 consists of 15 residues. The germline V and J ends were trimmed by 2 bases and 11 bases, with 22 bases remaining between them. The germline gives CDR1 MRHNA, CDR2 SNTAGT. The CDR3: CASSDVCGYLILKYF. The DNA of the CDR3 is TGTGCCAGCAGTGACGTGTGTGGCTACCTGATCCTGAAGTACTTC.

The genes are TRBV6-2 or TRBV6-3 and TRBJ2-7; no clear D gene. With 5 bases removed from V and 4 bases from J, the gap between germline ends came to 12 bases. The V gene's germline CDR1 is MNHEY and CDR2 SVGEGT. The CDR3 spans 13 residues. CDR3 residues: CASSHPLGYEQYF. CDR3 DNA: TGTGCCAGCAGTCATCCGCTAGGATACGAGCAGTACTTC.

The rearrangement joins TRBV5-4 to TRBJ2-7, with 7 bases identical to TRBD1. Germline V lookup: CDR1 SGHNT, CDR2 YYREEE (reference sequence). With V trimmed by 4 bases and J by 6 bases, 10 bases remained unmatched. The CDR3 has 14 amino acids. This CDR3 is CASSLGQAVGEQYF. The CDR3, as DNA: TGTGCCAGCAGCCTAGGACAGGCAGTGGGCGAGCAGTACTTC.

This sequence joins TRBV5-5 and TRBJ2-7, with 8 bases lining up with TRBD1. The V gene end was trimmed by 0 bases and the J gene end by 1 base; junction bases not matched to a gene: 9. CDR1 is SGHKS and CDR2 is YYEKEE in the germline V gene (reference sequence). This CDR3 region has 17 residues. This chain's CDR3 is CASSLEVAGQGSYEQYF. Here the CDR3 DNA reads TGTGCCAGCAGCTTGGAAGTTGCTGGACAGGGTTCCTACGAGCAGTACTTC.

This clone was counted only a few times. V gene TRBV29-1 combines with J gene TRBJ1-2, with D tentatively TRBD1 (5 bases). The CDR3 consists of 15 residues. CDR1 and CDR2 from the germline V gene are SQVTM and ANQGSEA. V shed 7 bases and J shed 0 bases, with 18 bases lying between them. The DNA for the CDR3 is TGCAGCGCGAAGCAGGGCGTTCTCGCTAACTATGGCTACACCTTC. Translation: CSAKQGVLANYGYTF.

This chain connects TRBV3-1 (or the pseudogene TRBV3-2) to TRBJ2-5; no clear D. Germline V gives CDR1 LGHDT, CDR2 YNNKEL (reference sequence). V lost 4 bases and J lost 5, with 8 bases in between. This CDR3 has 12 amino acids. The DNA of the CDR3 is TGTGCCAGCAGCCTCCTGTACGAGACCCAGTACTTC. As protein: CASSLLYETQYF.

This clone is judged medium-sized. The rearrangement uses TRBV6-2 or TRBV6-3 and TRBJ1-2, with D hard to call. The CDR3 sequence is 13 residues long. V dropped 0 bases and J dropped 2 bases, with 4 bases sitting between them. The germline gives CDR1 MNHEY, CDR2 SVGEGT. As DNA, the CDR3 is TGTGCCAGCAGTTACTCGGACAACTATGGCTACACCTTC. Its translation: CASSYSDNYGYTF.